Described below is a single T cell receptor (beta chain) sequence and its context. Its antigen remains unidentified. Base qualities were left out, and no much larger clone turns up one base away. Read against the paper, the sample's time point label means: week 47, end of study. Each vaccine dose was 300 ug of a 20-mer mutant IDH1 peptide in Montanide, given subcutaneously with topical imiquimod. Patients received eight vaccinations in weeks 1, 3, 5, 7, 11, 15, 19 and 23, corresponding to visits V03 through V10. Donors had newly diagnosed WHO grade 3 or 4 IDH1-mutant astrocytomas with loss of nuclear ATRX. The samples were drawn from NOA16, a multicentre, single-arm, open-label phase I trial in Germany that tested a mutant IDH1 peptide vaccine in humans for the first time. The DNeasy Blood and Tissue Kit was used to extract genomic DNA from EDTA blood for TCRB sequencing. Preparation of the library involved the immunoSEQ multiplex PCR assay. Rearranged TCR beta chain sequences were amplified with the hsTCRB Kit following the manufacturer's protocol. An Illumina MiSeq was used to sequence the TCRB libraries. Per the source publication's procedure: Demultiplexing, trimming and gene mapping were performed with the kit vendor's proprietary platform. Here the immuneACCESS table is served through TCRdb, limited to in-frame sequences with V and J called. Missing clones are a known gap in these copies; in checked studies unresolved V genes cover under half, and the rest lacks a known reason. V and J calls and clone size are those listed in that table; D and trimming were worked out from the DNA. In all, the sample holds roughly 21,000 clones, and about four fifths of those were seen once. The ten top clones hold 2.8% of the sample.

The CDR3 spans 16 residues, from the cysteine through the phenylalanine. Only the CDR3 region is kept as DNA, spanning 48 bases read in frame from base 1. V and J are truncated by 1 base and 5 bases respectively, leaving an intervening sequence of 16 bases. Based on the germline V gene (reference sequence), the CDR1 and CDR2 sequences are PRHDT and FYEKMQ. This sample is drawn from a study of a mutant IDH1 vaccine in newly diagnosed glioma (dated by TCRdb to about 2021). As for the study more broadly: Vaccination was initiated 4-6 weeks after radiotherapy alone, or concurrently with temozolomide cycles in the chemotherapy-containing groups. The approximately 32 treated patients were around 62% male and roughly 40% female, with a mean age of roughly 40 years. Before enrollment, patients had received standard therapy of radiotherapy alone, temozolomide alone, or radiochemotherapy with temozolomide; most received the combination. The week-35 safety follow-up took place at visit V12, and the week-47 end of study took place at visit V13. Six visits were used for peripheral blood collection: V03 (baseline), V05, V07, V10, V12 and V13. For exploratory analyses, about two dozen treated patients had longitudinal TCRB deep sequencing done wherever samples were available. What the work shows at the level of the full study, not this receptor alone: Changes in the top peripheral T cell clonotypes picked up by TCRB sequencing did not appear to be linked to pseudoprogression. According to the authors, sample limitations meant that analyses of patient blood samples could not be reproduced. Immune responses induced by the vaccine were seen in over 90% of patients across multiple MHC alleles. Availability determined which PBMC samples were chosen for TCRB deep sequencing.

Sequencing used PBMCs, obtained from a glioma patient whose treatment included an IDH1 peptide vaccine. This receptor was identified in a man aged 40-50 years with glioma. The V gene is TRBV13 and the J gene is TRBJ2-3; TRBD1 is perhaps the D gene, given 6 matching bases. The DNA sequence reads TGTGCCAGCAGCTTAGTCGAGAGGGGGTCGGGAGATACGCAGTATTTT. This gives the protein CASSLVERGSGDTQYF.